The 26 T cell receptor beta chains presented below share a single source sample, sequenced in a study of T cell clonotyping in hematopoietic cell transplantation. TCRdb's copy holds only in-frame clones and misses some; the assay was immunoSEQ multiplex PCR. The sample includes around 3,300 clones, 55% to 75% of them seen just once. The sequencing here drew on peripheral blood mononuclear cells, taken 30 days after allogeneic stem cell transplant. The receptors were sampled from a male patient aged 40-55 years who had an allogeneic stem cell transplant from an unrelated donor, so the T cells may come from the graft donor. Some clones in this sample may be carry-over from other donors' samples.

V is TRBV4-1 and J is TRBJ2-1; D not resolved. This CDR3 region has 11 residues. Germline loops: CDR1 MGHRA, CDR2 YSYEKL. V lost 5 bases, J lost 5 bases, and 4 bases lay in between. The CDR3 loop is CASSYHNEQFF. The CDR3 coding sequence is TGCGCCAGCAGCTACCACAATGAGCAGTTCTTC.

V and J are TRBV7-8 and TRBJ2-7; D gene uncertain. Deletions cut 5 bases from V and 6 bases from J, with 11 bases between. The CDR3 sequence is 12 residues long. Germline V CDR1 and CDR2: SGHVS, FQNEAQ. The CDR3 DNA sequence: TGTGCCAGCAGCGGGGTCGGCAGCGAGCAGTACTTC. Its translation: CASSGVGSEQYF.

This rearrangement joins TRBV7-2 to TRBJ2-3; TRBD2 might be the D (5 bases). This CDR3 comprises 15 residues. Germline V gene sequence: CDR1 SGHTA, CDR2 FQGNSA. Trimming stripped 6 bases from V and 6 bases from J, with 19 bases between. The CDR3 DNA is TGTGCCAGCAGTCTTATCTCCGGGATTGGTGATACGCAGTATTTT. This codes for CASSLISGIGDTQYF.

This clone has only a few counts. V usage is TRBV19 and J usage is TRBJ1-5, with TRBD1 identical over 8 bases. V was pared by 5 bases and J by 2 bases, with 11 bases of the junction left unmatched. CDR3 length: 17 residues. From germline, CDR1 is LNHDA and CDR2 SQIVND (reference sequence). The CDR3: CASSSRGQVFGNQPQHF. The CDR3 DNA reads TGTGCCAGTAGTTCCCGGGGACAGGTATTTGGCAATCAGCCCCAGCATTTT.

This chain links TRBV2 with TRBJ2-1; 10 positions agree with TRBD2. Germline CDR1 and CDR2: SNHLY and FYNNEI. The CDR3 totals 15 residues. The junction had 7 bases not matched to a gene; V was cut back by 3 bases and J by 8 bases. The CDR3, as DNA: TGTGCCAGCAGTGACAAGCGGGGGGGCCTATATGAGCAGTTCTTC. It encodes CASSDKRGGLYEQFF.

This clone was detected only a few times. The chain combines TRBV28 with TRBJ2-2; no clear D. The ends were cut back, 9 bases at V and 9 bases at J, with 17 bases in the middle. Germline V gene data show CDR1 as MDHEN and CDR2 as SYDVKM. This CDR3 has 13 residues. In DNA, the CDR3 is TGTGCCAGTGTGGGCTATCCGGTCAGGGAGCTGTTTTTT. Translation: CASVGYPVRELFF.

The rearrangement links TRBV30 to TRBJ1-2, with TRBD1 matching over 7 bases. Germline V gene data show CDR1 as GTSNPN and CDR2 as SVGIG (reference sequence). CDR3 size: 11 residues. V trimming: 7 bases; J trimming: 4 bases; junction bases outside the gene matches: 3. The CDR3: CASDRVYGYTF. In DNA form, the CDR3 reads TGTGCCTCTGACAGGGTCTATGGCTACACCTTC. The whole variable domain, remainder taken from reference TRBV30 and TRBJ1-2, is SQTIHQWPATLVQPVGSPLSLECTVEGTSNPNLYWYRQAAGRGLQLLFYSVGIGQISSEVPQNLSASRPQDRQFILSSKKLLLSDSGFYLCASDRVYGYTFGSGTRLTVV.

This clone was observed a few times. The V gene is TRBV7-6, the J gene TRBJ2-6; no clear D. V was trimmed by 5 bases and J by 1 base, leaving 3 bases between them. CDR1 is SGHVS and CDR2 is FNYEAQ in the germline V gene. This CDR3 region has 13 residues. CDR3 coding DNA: TGTGCCAGCAGCGGTTCTGGGGCCAACGTCCTGACTTTC. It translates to CASSGSGANVLTF.

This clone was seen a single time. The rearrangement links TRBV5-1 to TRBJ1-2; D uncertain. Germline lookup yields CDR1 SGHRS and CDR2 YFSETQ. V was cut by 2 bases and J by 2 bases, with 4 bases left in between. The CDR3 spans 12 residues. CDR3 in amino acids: CASSFQNYGYTF. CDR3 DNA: TGCGCCAGCAGCTTTCAAAACTATGGCTACACCTTC.

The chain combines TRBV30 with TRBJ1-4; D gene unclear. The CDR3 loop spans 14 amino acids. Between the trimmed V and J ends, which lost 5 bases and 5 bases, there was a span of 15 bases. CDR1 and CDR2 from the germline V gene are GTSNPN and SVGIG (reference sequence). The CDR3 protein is CAWRFGVLNEKLFF. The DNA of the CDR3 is TGTGCCTGGCGTTTCGGGGTACTCAATGAAAAACTGTTTTTT.

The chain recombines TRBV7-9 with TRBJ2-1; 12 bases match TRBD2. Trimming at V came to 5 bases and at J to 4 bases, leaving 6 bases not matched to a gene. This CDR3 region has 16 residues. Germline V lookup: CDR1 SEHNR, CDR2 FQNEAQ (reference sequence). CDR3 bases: TGTGCCAGCAGCCGGACTAGCGGGGTGATTTACAATGAGCAGTTCTTC. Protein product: CASSRTSGVIYNEQFF.

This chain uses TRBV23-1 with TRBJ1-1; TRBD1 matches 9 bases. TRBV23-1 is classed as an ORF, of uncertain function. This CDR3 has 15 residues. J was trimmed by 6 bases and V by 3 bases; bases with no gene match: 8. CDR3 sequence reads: CASSQRTGDIAEAFF. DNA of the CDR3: TGCGCCAGCAGTCAGAGGACAGGGGATATCGCTGAAGCTTTCTTT.

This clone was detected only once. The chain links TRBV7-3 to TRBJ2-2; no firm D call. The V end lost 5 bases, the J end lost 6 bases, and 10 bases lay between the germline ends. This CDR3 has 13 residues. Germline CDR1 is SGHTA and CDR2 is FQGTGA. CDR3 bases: TGTGCCAGCAGCCCGAACTACCCCGGGGAGCTGTTTTTT. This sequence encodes CASSPNYPGELFF.

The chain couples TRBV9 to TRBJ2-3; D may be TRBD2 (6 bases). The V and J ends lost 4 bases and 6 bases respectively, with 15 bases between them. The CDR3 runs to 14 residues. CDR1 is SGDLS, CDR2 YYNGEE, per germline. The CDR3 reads CASSPGRELDTQYF. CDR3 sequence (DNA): TGTGCCAGCAGCCCTGGTCGGGAGTTGGATACGCAGTATTTT.

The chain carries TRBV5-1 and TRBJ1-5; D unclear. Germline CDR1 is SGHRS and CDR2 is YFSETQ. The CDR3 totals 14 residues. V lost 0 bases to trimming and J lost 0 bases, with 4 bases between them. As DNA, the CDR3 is TGCGCCAGCAGCTTGGGATATAGCAATCAGCCCCAGCATTTT. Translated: CASSLGYSNQPQHF.

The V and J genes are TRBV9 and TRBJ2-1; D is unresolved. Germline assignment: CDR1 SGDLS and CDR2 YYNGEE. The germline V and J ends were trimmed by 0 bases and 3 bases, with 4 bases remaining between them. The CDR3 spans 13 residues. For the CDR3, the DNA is TGTGCCAGCAGCGTAGCCAGCTACAATGAGCAGTTCTTC. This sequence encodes CASSVASYNEQFF.

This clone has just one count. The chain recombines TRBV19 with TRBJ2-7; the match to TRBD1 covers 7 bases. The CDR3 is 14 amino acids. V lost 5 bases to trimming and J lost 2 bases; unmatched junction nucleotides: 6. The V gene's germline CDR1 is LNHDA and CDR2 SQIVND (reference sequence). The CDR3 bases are TGTGCCAGTAGTTACCGGGACAGAGCCTACGAGCAGTACTTC. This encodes CASSYRDRAYEQYF. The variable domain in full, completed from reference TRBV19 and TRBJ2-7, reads DGGITQSPKYLFRKEGQNVTLSCEQNLNHDAMYWYRQDPGQGLRLIYYSQIVNDFQKGDIAEGYSVSREKKESFPLTVTSAQKNPTAFYLCASSYRDRAYEQYFGPGTRLTVT.

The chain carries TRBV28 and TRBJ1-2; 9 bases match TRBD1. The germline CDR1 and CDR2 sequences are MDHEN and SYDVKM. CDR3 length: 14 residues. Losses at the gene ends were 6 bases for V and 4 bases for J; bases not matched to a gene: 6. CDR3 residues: CASRRPGQGYGYTF. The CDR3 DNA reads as TGTGCCAGCAGGCGTCCGGGACAGGGCTATGGCTACACCTTC.

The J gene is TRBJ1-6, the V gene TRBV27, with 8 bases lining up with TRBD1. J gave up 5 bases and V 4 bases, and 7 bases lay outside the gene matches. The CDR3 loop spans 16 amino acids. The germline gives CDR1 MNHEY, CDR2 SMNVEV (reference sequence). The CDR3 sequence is CASSSGQGLDNSPLHF. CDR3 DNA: TGTGCCAGCAGTTCCGGACAGGGACTTGATAATTCACCCCTCCACTTT.

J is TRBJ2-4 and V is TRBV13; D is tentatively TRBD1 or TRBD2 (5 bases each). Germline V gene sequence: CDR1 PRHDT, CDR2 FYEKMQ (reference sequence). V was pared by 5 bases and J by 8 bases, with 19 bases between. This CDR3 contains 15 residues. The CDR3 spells CASSAPGRIEDIQYF. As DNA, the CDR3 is TGTGCCAGCAGCGCGCCGGGACGTATCGAGGACATTCAGTACTTC.

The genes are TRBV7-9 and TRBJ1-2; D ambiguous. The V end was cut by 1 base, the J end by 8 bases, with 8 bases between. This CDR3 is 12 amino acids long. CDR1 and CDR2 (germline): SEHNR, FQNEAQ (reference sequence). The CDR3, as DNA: TGTGCCAGCAGCTTAGATGTGGGCGGCTACACCTTC. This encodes CASSLDVGGYTF.

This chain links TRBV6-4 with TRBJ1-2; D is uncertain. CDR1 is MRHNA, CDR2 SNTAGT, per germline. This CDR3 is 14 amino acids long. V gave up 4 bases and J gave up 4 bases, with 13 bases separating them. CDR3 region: CASSVRALIYGYTF. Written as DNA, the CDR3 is TGTGCCAGCAGTGTACGGGCCCTGATCTATGGCTACACCTTC.

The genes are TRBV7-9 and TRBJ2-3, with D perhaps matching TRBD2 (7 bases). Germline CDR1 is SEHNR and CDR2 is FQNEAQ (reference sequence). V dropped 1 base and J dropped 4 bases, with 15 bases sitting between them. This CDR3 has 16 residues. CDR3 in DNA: TGTGCCAGCAGCTTAGGATGGGGCGGGGGCCCAGATACGCAGTATTTT. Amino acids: CASSLGWGGGPDTQYF.

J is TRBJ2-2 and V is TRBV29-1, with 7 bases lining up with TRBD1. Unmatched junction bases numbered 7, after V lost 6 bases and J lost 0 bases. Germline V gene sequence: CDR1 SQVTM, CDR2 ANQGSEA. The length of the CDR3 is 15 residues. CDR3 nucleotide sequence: TGCAGCGTCATGAGGGGGCAATCGAACACCGGGGAGCTGTTTTTT. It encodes CSVMRGQSNTGELFF.

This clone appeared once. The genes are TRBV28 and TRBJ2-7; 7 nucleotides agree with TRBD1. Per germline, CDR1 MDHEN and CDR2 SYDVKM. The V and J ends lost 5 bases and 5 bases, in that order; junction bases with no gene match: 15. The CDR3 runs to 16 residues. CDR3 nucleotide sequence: TGTGCCAGCAGTCTTTCACAGGGGACCTTTCGGCACGAGCAGTACTTC. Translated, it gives CASSLSQGTFRHEQYF.

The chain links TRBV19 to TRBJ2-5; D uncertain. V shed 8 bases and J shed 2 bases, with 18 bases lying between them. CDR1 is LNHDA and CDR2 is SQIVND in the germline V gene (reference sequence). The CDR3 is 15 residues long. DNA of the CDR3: TGTGCCAGTGCCTCAGGCAGAACCTCTCAAGAGACCCAGTACTTC. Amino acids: CASASGRTSQETQYF.